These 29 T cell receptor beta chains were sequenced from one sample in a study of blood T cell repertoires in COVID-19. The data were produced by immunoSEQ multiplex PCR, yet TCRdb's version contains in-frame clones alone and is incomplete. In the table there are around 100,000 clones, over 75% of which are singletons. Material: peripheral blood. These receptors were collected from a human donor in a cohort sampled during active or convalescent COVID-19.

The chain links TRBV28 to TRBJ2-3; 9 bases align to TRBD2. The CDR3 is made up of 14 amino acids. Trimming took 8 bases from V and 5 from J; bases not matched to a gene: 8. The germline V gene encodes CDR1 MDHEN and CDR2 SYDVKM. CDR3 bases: TGTGCCAGCGGGGAGACTAGCGGTGGAGATACGCAGTATTTT. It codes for CASGETSGGDTQYF.

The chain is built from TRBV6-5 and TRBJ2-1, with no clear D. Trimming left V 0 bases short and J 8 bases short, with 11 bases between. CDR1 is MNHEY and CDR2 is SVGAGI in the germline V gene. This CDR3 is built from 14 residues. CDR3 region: CASSYSISAHEQFF. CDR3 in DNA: TGTGCCAGCAGTTACTCGATCAGCGCTCATGAGCAGTTCTTC.

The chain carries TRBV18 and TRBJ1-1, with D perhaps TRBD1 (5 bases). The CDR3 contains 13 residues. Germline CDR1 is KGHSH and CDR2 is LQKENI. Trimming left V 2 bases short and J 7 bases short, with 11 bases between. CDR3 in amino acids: CASSPETAYEAFF. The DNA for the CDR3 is TGTGCCAGCTCACCAGAGACAGCTTATGAAGCTTTCTTT.

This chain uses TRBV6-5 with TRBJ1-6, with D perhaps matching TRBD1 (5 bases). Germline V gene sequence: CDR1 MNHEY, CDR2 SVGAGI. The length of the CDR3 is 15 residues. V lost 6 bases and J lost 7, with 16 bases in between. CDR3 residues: CASRPGLGGNSPLHF. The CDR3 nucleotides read TGTGCCAGCAGGCCGGGTTTGGGGGGGAATTCACCCCTCCACTTT.

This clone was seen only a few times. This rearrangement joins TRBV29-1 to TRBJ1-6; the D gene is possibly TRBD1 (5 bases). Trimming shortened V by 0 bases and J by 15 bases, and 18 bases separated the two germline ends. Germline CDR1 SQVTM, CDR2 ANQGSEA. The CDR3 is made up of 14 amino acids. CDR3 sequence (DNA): TGCAGCGTTGAAGAGCCTGGCCCCAAGGGACTCCTCCACTTT. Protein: CSVEEPGPKGLLHF. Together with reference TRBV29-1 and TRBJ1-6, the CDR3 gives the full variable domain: SAVISQKPSRDICQRGTSLTIQCQVDSQVTMMFWYRQQPGQSLTLIATANQGSEATYESGFVIDKFPISRPNLTFSTLTVSNMSPEDSSIYLCSVEEPGPKGLLHFGNGTRLTVT.

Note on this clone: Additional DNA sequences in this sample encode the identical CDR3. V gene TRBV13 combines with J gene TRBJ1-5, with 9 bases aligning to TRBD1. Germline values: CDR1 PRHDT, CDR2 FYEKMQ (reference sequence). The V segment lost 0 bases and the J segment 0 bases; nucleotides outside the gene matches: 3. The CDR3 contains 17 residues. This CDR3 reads CASSLGTGGNSNQPQHF. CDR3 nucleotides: TGTGCCAGCAGCTTAGGGACAGGGGGGAATAGCAATCAGCCCCAGCATTTT.

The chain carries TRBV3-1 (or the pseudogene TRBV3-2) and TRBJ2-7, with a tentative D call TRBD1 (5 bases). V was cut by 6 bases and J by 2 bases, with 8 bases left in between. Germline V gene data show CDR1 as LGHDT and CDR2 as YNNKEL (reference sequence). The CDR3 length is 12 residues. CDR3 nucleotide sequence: TGTGCCAGCAGAGGGGTCACCTACGAGCAGTACTTC. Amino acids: CASRGVTYEQYF.

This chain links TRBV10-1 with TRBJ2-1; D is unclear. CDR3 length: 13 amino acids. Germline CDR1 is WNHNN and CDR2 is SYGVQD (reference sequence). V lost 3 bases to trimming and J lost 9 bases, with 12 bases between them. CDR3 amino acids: CASSERSVGEQFF. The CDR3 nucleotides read TGCGCCAGCAGTGAACGATCGGTTGGTGAGCAGTTCTTC.

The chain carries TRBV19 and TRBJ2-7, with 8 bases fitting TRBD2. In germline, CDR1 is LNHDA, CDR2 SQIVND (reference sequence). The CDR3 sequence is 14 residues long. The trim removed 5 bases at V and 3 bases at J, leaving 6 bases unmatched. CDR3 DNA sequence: TGTGCCAGTAGTCCCAGCGGGGGCCTCTACGAGCAGTACTTC. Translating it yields CASSPSGGLYEQYF.

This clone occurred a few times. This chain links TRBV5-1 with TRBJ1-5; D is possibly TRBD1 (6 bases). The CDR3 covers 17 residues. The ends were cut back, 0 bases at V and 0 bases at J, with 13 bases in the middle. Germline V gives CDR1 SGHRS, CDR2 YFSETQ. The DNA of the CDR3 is TGCGCCAGCAGCTTGGGGGCAGGGGATTATAGCAATCAGCCCCAGCATTTT. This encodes CASSLGAGDYSNQPQHF.

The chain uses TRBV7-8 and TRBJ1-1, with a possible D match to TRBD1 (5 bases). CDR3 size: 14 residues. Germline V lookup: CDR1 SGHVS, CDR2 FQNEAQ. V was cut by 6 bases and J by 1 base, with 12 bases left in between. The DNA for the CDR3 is TGTGCCAGCAGTGGGGGGAAGGGGAACACTGAAGCTTTCTTT. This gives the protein CASSGGKGNTEAFF.

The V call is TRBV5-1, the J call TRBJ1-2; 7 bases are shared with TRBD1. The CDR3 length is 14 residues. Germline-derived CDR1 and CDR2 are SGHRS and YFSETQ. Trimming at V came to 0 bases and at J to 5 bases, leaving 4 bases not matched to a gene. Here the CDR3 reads CASSLEGRGYGYTF. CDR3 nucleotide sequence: TGCGCCAGCAGCTTGGAAGGCAGGGGGTATGGCTACACCTTC.

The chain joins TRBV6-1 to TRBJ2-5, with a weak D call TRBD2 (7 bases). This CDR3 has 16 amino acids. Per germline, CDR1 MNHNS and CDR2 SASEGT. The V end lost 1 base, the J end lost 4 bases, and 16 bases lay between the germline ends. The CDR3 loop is CASSEVRGRGRETQYF. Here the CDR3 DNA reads TGTGCCAGCAGTGAAGTAAGGGGGAGGGGTCGAGAGACCCAGTACTTC.

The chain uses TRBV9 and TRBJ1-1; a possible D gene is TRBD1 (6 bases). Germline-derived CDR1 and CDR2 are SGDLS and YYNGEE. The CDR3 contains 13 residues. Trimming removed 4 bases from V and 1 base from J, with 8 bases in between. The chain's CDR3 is CASSRTANTEAFF. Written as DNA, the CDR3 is TGTGCCAGCAGCAGGACAGCGAACACTGAAGCTTTCTTT.

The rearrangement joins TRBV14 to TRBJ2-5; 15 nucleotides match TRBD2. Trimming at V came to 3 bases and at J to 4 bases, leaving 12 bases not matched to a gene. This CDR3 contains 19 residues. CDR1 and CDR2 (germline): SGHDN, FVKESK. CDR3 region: CASSHPGTSGGRILETQYF. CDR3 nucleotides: TGTGCCAGCAGCCATCCTGGGACTAGCGGGGGGCGAATCCTAGAGACCCAGTACTTC.

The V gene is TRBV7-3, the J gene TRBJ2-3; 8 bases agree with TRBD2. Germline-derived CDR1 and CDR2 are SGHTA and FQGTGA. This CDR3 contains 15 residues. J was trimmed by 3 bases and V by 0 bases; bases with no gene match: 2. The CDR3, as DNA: TGTGCCAGCAGCTTAACAGCGGGGGAGACAGATACGCAGTATTTT. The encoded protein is CASSLTAGETDTQYF.

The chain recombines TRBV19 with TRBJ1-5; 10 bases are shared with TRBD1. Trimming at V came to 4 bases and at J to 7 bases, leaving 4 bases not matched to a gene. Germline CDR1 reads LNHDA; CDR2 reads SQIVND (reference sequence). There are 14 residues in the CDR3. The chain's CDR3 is CASSKTGGGQPQHF. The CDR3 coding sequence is TGTGCCAGTAGTAAGACAGGGGGCGGACAGCCCCAGCATTTT. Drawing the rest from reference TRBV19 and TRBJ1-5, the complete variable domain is DGGITQSPKYLFRKEGQNVTLSCEQNLNHDAMYWYRQDPGQGLRLIYYSQIVNDFQKGDIAEGYSVSREKKESFPLTVTSAQKNPTAFYLCASSKTGGGQPQHFGDGTRLSIL.

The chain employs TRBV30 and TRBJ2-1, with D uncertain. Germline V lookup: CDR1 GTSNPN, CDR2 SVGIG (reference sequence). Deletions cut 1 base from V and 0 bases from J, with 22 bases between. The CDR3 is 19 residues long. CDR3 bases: TGTGCCTGGAGTGCCCCCCCTGAGTGGGCCCTCAGCTCCTACAATGAGCAGTTCTTC. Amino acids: CAWSAPPEWALSSYNEQFF.

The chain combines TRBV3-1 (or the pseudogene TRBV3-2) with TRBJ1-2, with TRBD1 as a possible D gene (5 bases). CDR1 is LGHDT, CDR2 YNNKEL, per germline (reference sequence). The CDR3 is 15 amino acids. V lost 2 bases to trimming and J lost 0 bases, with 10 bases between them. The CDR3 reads CASSQKAGPNYGYTF. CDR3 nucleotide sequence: TGTGCCAGCAGCCAAAAGGCAGGGCCTAACTATGGCTACACCTTC.

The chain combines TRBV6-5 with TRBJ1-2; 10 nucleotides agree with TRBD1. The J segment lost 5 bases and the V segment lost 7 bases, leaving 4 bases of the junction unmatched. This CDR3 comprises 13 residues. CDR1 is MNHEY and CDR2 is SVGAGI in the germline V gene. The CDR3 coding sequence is TGTGCCAGCAAGGGGACAGGGGCGTATGGCTACACCTTC. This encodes CASKGTGAYGYTF.

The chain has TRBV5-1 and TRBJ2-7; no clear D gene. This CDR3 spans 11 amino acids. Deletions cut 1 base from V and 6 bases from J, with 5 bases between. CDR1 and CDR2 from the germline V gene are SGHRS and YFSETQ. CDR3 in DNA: TGCGCCAGCAGCTTGTTCGGCGAGCAGTACTTC. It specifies CASSLFGEQYF.

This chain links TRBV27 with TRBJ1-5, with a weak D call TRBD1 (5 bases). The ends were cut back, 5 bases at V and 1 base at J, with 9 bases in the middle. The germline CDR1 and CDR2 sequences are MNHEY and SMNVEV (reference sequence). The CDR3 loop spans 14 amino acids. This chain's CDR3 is CASSDSMSNQPQHF. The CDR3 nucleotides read TGTGCCAGCAGTGACAGTATGAGCAATCAGCCCCAGCATTTT.

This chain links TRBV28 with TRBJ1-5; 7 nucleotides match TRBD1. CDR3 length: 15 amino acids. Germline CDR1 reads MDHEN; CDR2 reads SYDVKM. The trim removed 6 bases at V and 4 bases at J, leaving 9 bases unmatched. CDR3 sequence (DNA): TGTGCCAGCAGCCCCAGCCTGGGACAGAATCAGCCCCAGCATTTT. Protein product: CASSPSLGQNQPQHF.

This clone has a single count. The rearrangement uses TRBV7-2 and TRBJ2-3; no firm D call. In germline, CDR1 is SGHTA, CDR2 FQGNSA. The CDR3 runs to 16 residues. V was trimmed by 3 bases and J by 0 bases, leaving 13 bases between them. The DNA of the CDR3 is TGTGCCAGCAGCTTTAGAGGAGTTCTAAGCACAGATACGCAGTATTTT. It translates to CASSFRGVLSTDTQYF.

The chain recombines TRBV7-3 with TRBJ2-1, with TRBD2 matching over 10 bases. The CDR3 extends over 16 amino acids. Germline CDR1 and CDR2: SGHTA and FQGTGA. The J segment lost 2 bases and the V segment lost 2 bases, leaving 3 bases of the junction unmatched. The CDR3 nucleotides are TGTGCCAGCAGCTTACGAAGCGGGGGGGCCTACAATGAGCAGTTCTTC. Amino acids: CASSLRSGGAYNEQFF.

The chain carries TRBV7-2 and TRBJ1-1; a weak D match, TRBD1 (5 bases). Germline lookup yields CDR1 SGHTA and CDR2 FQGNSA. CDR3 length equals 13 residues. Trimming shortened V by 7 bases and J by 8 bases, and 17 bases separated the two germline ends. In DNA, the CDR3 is TGTGCCAGCAACGTAGGGATACGGACAGAAGCTTTCTTT. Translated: CASNVGIRTEAFF. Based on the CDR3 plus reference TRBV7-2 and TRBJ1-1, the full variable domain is GAGVSQSPSNKVTEKGKDVELRCDPISGHTALYWYRQSLGQGLEFLIYFQGNSAPDKSGLPSDRFSAERTGGSVSTLTIQRTQQEDSAVYLCASNVGIRTEAFFGQGTRLTVV.

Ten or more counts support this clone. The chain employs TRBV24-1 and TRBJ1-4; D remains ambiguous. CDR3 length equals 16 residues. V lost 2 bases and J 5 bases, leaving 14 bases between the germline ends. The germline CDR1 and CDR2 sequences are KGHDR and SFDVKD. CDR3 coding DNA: TGTGCCACCAGTGATTCAAAAGGGAGCCCGAATGAAAAACTGTTTTTT. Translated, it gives CATSDSKGSPNEKLFF.

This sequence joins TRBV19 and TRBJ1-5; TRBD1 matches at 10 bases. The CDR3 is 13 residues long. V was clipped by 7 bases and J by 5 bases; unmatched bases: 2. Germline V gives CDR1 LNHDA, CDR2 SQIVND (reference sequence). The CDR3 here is CASKDRGYQPQHF. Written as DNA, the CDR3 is TGTGCCAGTAAGGACAGGGGGTATCAGCCCCAGCATTTT. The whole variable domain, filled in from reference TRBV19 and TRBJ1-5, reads DGGITQSPKYLFRKEGQNVTLSCEQNLNHDAMYWYRQDPGQGLRLIYYSQIVNDFQKGDIAEGYSVSREKKESFPLTVTSAQKNPTAFYLCASKDRGYQPQHFGDGTRLSIL.

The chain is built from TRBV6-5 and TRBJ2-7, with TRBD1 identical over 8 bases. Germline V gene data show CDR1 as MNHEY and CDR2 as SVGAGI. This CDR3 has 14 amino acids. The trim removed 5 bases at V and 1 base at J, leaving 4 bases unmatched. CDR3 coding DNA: TGTGCCAGCAGTCGGGACAGGCATTCCTACGAGCAGTACTTC. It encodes CASSRDRHSYEQYF.